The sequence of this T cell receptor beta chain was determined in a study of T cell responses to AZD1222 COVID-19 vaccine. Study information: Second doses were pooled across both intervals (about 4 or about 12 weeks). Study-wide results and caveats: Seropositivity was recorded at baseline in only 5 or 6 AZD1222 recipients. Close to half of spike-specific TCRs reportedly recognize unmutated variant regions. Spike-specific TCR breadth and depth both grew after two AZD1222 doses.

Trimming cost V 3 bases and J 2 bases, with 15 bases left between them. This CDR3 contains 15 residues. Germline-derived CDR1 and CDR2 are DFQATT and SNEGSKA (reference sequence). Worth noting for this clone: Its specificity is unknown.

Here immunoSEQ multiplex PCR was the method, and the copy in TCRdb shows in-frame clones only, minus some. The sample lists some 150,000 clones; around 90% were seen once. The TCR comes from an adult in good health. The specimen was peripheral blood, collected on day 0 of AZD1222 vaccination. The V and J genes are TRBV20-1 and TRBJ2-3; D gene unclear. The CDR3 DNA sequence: TGCAGTGCTAGTGCTGGCGGAAGTTTCACAGATACGCAGTATTTT. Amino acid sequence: CSASAGGSFTDTQYF.